This T cell receptor (beta chain) was found in a study of blood T cell repertoires in COVID-19. Source study methods: Reference gene primer amplification yielded estimated nucleated cell counts. Only in-frame clones appear in the TCRdb table, and some are missing; sequencing was by immunoSEQ multiplex PCR. The V and J calls and the clone size are those of that table, but D and trimming were determined from the DNA. The data show under 150,000 clones, about 87% seen once. The TCR comes from a human donor in a cohort sampled during active COVID-19. The sample consisted of peripheral blood.

The CDR3 loop reads CASSPPGSFSYNEQFF. The CDR3 DNA is TGTGCCAGCAGCCCCCCCGGTAGTTTCTCCTACAATGAGCAGTTCTTC. The chain recombines TRBV3-1 (or the pseudogene TRBV3-2) with TRBJ2-1, with unresolved D. The CDR3 consists of 16 residues. Looked up from germline, CDR1 is LGHDT and CDR2 is YNNKEL (reference sequence). Trimming cost V 4 bases and J 0 bases, with 13 bases left between them.